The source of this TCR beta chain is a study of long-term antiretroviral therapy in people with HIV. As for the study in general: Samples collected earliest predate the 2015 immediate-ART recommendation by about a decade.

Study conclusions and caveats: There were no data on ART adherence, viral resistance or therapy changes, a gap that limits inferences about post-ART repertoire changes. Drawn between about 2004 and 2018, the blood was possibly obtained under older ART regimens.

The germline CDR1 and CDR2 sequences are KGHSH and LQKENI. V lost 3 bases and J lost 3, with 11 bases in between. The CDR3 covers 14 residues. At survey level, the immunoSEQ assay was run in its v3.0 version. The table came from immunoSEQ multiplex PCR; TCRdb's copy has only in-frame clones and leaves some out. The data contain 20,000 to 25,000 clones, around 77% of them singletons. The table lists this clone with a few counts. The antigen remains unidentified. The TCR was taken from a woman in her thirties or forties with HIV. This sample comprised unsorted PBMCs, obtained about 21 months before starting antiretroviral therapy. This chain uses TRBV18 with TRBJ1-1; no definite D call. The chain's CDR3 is CASSPLRGDTEAFF. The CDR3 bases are TGTGCCAGCTCACCCCTGCGGGGTGACACTGAAGCTTTCTTT.